A single sample is the source of the 20 T cell receptor beta chains below, sequenced in a study of blood T cell repertoires in COVID-19 (dated by TCRdb to about 2020). The library was generated by the immunoSEQ multiplex PCR assay. In TCRdb, the immuneACCESS table is reduced to in-frame sequences with V and J assigned. These tables do not hold every clone; where another copy was compared, an unresolved V gene accounts for under half, and the others remain unexplained. This sample gives 200,000 or so clones in total; 88% of them show up just once. The ten largest clones take up 2.5% of the sample. The sequenced sample consisted of PBMCs or T cells enriched from blood (not recorded which). The receptors were gathered from a woman aged 40 to 50 with acute COVID-19.

The J gene is TRBJ1-5, the V gene TRBV15; weak D call: TRBD1 (6 bases). V was pared by 0 bases and J by 6 bases, with 12 bases between. Germline V lookup: CDR1 LNHNV, CDR2 YYDKDF (reference sequence). The CDR3 runs to 15 residues. The CDR3 sequence: CATSREQGQSQPQHF. CDR3 DNA sequence: TGTGCCACCAGCAGAGAGCAGGGGCAGAGTCAGCCCCAGCATTTT.

The chain links TRBV11-2 to TRBJ2-1; TRBD2 aligns across 9 bases. V dropped 5 bases and J dropped 2; count of bases not matched to a gene: 10. CDR3 length equals 17 residues. Germline V gene data show CDR1 as SGHAT and CDR2 as FQNNGV. The CDR3 protein is CASSRLIGGRAYNEQFF. In DNA form, the CDR3 reads TGTGCCAGCAGCCGACTTATAGGCGGGAGGGCCTACAATGAGCAGTTCTTC.

On this clone: The same CDR3 arises from other DNA sequences in this sample as well. The V and J genes are TRBV7-2 and TRBJ1-6, with D maybe TRBD1 (6 bases). The CDR3 consists of 14 residues. Germline V CDR1 and CDR2: SGHTA, FQGNSA. V lost 2 bases, J lost 8 bases, and 10 bases lay in between. CDR3 residues: CASSLRSGDSPLHF. CDR3 bases: TGTGCCAGCAGCTTACGGTCAGGGGATTCACCCCTCCACTTT.

This clone was seen once. This chain uses TRBV9 with TRBJ1-2; 7 bases are shared with TRBD1. V shed 6 bases, J shed 0 bases, and the junction held 5 bases outside the gene matches. Germline V gene lookup returns CDR1 SGDLS and CDR2 YYNGEE. The CDR3 sequence is 14 residues long. DNA for the CDR3: TGTGCCAGCAAGACAGGGACCACTAACTATGGCTACACCTTC. It codes for CASKTGTTNYGYTF. The full variable domain, completed using reference TRBV9 and TRBJ1-2, is DSGVTQTPKHLITATGQRVTLRCSPRSGDLSVYWYQQSLDQGLQFLIQYYNGEERAKGNILERFSAQQFPDLHSELNLSSLELGDSALYFCASKTGTTNYGYTFGSGTRLTVV.

This chain joins TRBV29-1 and TRBJ1-2; D is possibly TRBD1 (5 bases). V lost 6 bases and J lost 4, with 15 bases in between. Germline values: CDR1 SQVTM, CDR2 ANQGSEA. The CDR3 is 13 residues long. In DNA, the CDR3 is TGCAGCGTGCAAGTTGGGGGGACCTATGGCTACACCTTC. Protein sequence: CSVQVGGTYGYTF.

The chain links TRBV7-6 to TRBJ2-1; D gene uncertain. The CDR3 has 16 residues. V was clipped by 7 bases and J by 0 bases, with 16 bases between them. CDR1 SGHVS and CDR2 FNYEAQ come from the germline V gene. The CDR3 loop is CASTATPQFSYNEQFF. CDR3 DNA sequence: TGTGCCAGCACCGCGACACCCCAATTCTCCTACAATGAGCAGTTCTTC.

The V and J genes are TRBV18 and TRBJ1-6; 9 nucleotides agree with TRBD1. From germline, CDR1 is KGHSH and CDR2 LQKENI. The CDR3 is 15 amino acids. Losses at the gene ends were 6 bases for V and 7 bases for J; bases not matched to a gene: 7. The CDR3 loop reads CASSTGTGKNSPLHF. CDR3 in DNA: TGTGCCAGCTCGACCGGGACAGGGAAGAATTCACCCCTCCACTTT.

This clone was counted ten times or more. This rearrangement joins TRBV5-6 to TRBJ2-3, with D hard to call. CDR3 length: 17 residues. Germline CDR1 is SGHDT and CDR2 is YYEEEE. The V gene lost 2 bases and the J gene lost 2 bases, with 18 bases spanning the gap. CDR3 bases: TGTGCCAGCAGCTTAATCCGCCGGCAGGTTCTCACAGATACGCAGTATTTT. Translated: CASSLIRRQVLTDTQYF.

The chain combines TRBV27 with TRBJ2-7; possible D gene TRBD2, 6 bases. CDR1 and CDR2 (germline): MNHEY, SMNVEV (reference sequence). This CDR3 contains 15 residues. The germline V and J ends were trimmed by 1 base and 4 bases, with 14 bases remaining between them. The CDR3 DNA sequence: TGTGCCAGCAGTTTATTAGGGACTGAACTTTACGAGCAGTACGTC. This encodes CASSLLGTELYEQYV.

The chain employs TRBV4-2 and TRBJ2-7, with 8 bases aligning to TRBD2. Per germline, CDR1 LGHNA and CDR2 YNFKEQ. Trimming took 4 bases from V and 6 from J; bases not matched to a gene: 8. CDR3 length equals 14 residues. CDR3 sequence (DNA): TGTGCCAGCAGCCCCACGGGGGGGAGGTCCGAGCAGTACTTC. Translating it yields CASSPTGGRSEQYF.

V usage is TRBV3-1 (or the pseudogene TRBV3-2) and J usage is TRBJ2-2; 7 nucleotides match TRBD2. Germline V gene lookup returns CDR1 LGHDT and CDR2 YNNKEL (reference sequence). The CDR3 runs to 15 residues. Unmatched junction bases numbered 5, after V lost 3 bases and J lost 4 bases. The CDR3 here is CASSQRRTSTGELFF. The CDR3 coding sequence is TGTGCCAGCAGCCAGAGAAGGACTAGCACCGGGGAGCTGTTTTTT.

Remarks on this clone: Other DNA sequences from this sample encode an identical CDR3 as well. The V call is TRBV5-1, the J call TRBJ2-6, with 7 positions matching TRBD1. Germline V gene data show CDR1 as SGHRS and CDR2 as YFSETQ. J was trimmed by 2 bases and V by 4 bases; bases with no gene match: 3. There are 15 residues in the CDR3. The CDR3 is CASSGTGAGANVLTF. The DNA of the CDR3 is TGCGCCAGCAGCGGCACAGGGGCTGGGGCCAACGTCCTGACTTTC.

This clone was seen a single time. The rearrangement links TRBV7-8 to TRBJ2-6, with D possibly matching TRBD2 (6 bases). The CDR3 is made up of 16 amino acids. Trimming removed 1 base at V and 4 bases at J, with 11 bases between. CDR1 is SGHVS and CDR2 is FQNEAQ in the germline V gene. The CDR3 spells CASSLVGGGGANVLTF. For the CDR3, the DNA is TGTGCCAGCAGCTTAGTGGGGGGAGGAGGGGCCAACGTCCTGACTTTC.

V gene TRBV5-4 combines with J gene TRBJ2-1; 10 bases align to TRBD2. V lost 4 bases and J lost 6; bases outside the gene matches: 16. The V gene's germline CDR1 is SGHNT and CDR2 YYREEE (reference sequence). CDR3 length equals 18 residues. The chain's CDR3 is CASSPTGAGGLVANEQFF. In DNA, the CDR3 is TGTGCCAGCAGCCCCACCGGAGCGGGGGGGCTCGTCGCCAATGAGCAGTTCTTC.

The V gene is TRBV19, the J gene TRBJ2-3, with 10 bases lining up with TRBD1. The germline CDR1 and CDR2 sequences are LNHDA and SQIVND (reference sequence). The V gene end was trimmed by 6 bases and the J gene end by 5 bases; junction bases not matched to a gene: 11. CDR3 length: 16 residues. The CDR3 sequence is CASSNSRDRGVDTQYF. In nucleotides, the CDR3 is TGTGCCAGTAGCAACTCCCGGGACAGGGGAGTAGATACGCAGTATTTT.

This clone was seen a few times. The chain is built from TRBV2 and TRBJ2-7; 13 nucleotides match TRBD2. The CDR3 spans 15 residues. Trimming cost V 6 bases and J 2 bases; bases outside gene matches: 4. Germline V gives CDR1 SNHLY, CDR2 FYNNEI. The CDR3 loop is CASRPGLAGPYEQYV. CDR3 in DNA: TGTGCCAGCAGGCCGGGACTAGCGGGGCCCTACGAGCAGTACGTC.

This chain links TRBV7-9 with TRBJ2-1; D is unresolved. V lost 1 base to trimming and J lost 6 bases, with 4 bases between them. This CDR3 spans 12 amino acids. Germline loops: CDR1 SEHNR, CDR2 FQNEAQ (reference sequence). CDR3 nucleotides: TGTGCCAGCAGCTTAGTAGTCAATGAGCAGTTCTTC. Its translation is CASSLVVNEQFF.

V is TRBV7-2 and J is TRBJ1-1; 10 bases agree with TRBD1. This CDR3 is 15 amino acids long. The ends lost 3 bases at V and 6 bases at J; junction bases unmatched: 7. Germline V gene data show CDR1 as SGHTA and CDR2 as FQGNSA. The CDR3 sequence is CASSFAGTGASEAFF. The CDR3 nucleotides read TGTGCCAGCAGCTTCGCCGGGACAGGGGCTTCTGAAGCTTTCTTT.

This chain joins TRBV6-2 or TRBV6-3 and TRBJ2-5; D not resolved. This CDR3 region has 12 residues. V was clipped by 3 bases and J by 5 bases, with 7 bases between them. The V gene's germline CDR1 is MNHEY and CDR2 SVGEGT. CDR3 sequence (DNA): TGTGCCAGCAGTTATTATCGGGAGACCCAGTACTTC. Amino acid sequence: CASSYYRETQYF.

The chain couples TRBV29-1 to TRBJ2-2; 9 bases match TRBD1. V was pared by 5 bases and J by 2 bases, with 9 bases of the junction left unmatched. CDR3 length equals 16 residues. In germline, CDR1 is SQVTM, CDR2 ANQGSEA. The CDR3 protein is CSVPDRGMDNTGELFF. CDR3 bases: TGCAGCGTTCCGGACAGGGGAATGGATAACACCGGGGAGCTGTTTTTT.